This T cell receptor (beta chain) emerged from a study of blood T cell repertoires in COVID-19. Background on the study: The cDNA or gDNA used as material had been derived from T cells, B-cell-depleted T cells, or PBMCs.

In the original workflow: It was from reference gene primer amplification that nucleated cell counts were estimated. Sequencing was performed with immunoSEQ multiplex PCR; in TCRdb, only in-frame clones are kept and a portion is missing. V, J and clone size reflect that table, while D and trimming were determined from the DNA. The sample carries around 220,000 clones, about 85% recorded once. This clone showed up just once. Per germline, CDR1 SGHRS and CDR2 YFSETQ. The CDR3 runs to 15 residues. Trimming shortened V by 0 bases and J by 0 bases, and 7 bases separated the two germline ends. Recruitment covered 20 to 25 US areas and drew participants whose ages spanned about 18 to 95 years. Each participant's cohort was designated according to participant-reported clinical history.

The receptor was isolated from a woman in her 30s with acute COVID-19. The sequenced sample was PBMCs or T cells enriched from blood (not recorded which). The chain combines TRBV5-1 with TRBJ2-1; a weak D match, TRBD2 (6 bases). CDR3 coding DNA: TGCGCCAGCAGCTTGGTCGGGAGCTCCTACAATGAGCAGTTCTTC. Translated: CASSLVGSSYNEQFF.